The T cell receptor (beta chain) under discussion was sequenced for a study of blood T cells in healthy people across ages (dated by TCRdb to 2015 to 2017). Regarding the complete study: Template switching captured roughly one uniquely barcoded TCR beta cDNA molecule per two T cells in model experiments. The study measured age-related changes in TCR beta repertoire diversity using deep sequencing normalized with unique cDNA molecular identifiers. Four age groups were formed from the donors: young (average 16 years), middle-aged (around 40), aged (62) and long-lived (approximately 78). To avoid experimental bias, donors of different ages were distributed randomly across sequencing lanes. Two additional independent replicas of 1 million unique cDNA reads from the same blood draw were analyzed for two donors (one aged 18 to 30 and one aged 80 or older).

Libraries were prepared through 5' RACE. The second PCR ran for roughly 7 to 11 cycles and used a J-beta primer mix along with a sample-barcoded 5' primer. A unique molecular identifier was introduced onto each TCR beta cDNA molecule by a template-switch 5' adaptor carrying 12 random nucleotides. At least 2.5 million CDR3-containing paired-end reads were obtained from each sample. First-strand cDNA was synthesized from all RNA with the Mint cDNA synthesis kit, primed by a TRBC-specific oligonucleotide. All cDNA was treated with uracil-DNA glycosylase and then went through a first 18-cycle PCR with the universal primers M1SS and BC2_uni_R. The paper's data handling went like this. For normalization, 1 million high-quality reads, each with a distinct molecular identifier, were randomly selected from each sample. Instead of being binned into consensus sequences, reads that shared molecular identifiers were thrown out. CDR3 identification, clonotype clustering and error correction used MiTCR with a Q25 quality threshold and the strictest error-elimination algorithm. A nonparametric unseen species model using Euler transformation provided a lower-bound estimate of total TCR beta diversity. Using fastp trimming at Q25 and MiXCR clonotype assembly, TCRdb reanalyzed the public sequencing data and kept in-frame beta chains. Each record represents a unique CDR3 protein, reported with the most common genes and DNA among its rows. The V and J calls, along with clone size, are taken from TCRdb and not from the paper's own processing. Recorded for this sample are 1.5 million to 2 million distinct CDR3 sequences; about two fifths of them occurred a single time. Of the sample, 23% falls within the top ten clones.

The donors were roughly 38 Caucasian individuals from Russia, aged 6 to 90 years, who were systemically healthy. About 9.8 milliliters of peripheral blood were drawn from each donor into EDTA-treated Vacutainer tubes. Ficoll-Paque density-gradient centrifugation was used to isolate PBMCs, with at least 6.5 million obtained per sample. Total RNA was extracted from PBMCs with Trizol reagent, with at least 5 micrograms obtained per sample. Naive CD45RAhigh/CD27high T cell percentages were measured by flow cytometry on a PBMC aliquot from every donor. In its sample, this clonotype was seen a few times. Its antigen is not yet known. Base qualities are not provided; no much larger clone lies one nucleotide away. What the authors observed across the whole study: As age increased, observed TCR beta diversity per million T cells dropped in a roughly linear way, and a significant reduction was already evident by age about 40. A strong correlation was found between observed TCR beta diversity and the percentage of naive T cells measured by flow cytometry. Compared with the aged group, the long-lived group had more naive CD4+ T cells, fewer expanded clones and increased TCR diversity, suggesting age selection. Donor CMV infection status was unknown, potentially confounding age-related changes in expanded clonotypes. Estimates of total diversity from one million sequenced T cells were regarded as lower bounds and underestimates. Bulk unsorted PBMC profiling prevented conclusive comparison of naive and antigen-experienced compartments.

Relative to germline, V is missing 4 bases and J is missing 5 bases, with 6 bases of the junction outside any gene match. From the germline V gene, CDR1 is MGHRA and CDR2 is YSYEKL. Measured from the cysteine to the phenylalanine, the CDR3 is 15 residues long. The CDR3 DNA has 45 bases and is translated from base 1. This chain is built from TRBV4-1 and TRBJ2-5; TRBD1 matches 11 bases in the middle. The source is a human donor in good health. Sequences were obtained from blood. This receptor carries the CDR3 CASSRGQGARETQYF. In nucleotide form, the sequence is TGCGCCAGCAGCCGAGGACAGGGGGCTAGGGAGACCCAGTACTTC.